A single sample is the source of the 17 T cell receptor beta chains below, sequenced in a study of T cell changes during pregnancy in multiple sclerosis. Sequencing used immunoSEQ multiplex PCR; TCRdb keeps in-frame clones, though not all of them. The sample includes 60,000 or so clones, about 92% of them seen just once. The specimen comprised peripheral blood, sampled in the second trimester of pregnancy. All receptors come from a female donor in good health, enrolled as a control in a pregnancy study.

This clone was recorded once. This chain uses TRBV4-1 with TRBJ2-5; 8 nucleotides line up with TRBD2. This CDR3 region has 15 residues. With 5 bases clipped from V and 2 bases from J, the junction kept 7 bases outside the gene matches. Germline CDR1 MGHRA, CDR2 YSYEKL. The CDR3 region is CASSGGLGLQETQYF. The DNA of the CDR3 is TGCGCCAGCAGCGGGGGACTAGGCCTTCAAGAGACCCAGTACTTC.

In DNA form, the CDR3 reads TGTGCCAGCAGCTTAGTCACGGGAGGGTTATATACGCAGTATTTT. This translates into CASSLVTGGLYTQYF. This chain joins TRBV7-2 and TRBJ2-3, with 8 bases aligning to TRBD2. This CDR3 contains 15 residues. With V trimmed by 1 base and J by 7 bases, 7 bases remained unmatched. Germline loops: CDR1 SGHTA, CDR2 FQGNSA.

This rearrangement joins TRBV29-1 to TRBJ2-6, with TRBD1 as a possible D gene (6 bases). The CDR3 totals 15 residues. Germline V gives CDR1 SQVTM, CDR2 ANQGSEA. The V and J ends lost 5 bases and 0 bases respectively, with 11 bases between them. The CDR3 loop is CSVRTGSSGANVLTF. CDR3 coding DNA: TGCAGCGTTCGCACAGGGTCCTCTGGGGCCAACGTCCTGACTTTC.

J is TRBJ2-5 and V is TRBV2; 10 bases agree with TRBD1. The V segment lost 6 bases and the J segment 4 bases; nucleotides outside the gene matches: 8. This CDR3 is built from 15 residues. The germline CDR1 and CDR2 sequences are SNHLY and FYNNEI. CDR3 DNA sequence: TGTGCCAGCAGCGACCCGACAGGGGGCCTAGAGACCCAGTACTTC. This gives the protein CASSDPTGGLETQYF.

V and J are TRBV5-4 and TRBJ2-3, with D possibly TRBD1 on 6 matching bases. This CDR3 has 14 residues. With 4 bases removed from V and 4 bases from J, the gap between germline ends came to 13 bases. Germline CDR1 SGHNT, CDR2 YYREEE (reference sequence). In nucleotides, the CDR3 is TGTGCCAGCAGCCATACAGGGCGGGCAGATACGCAGTATTTT. Its protein product is CASSHTGRADTQYF.

This chain uses TRBV2 with TRBJ2-1; 16 nucleotides align to TRBD2. CDR3 length: 17 amino acids. Germline assignment: CDR1 SNHLY and CDR2 FYNNEI. V lost 4 bases to trimming and J lost 9 bases; unmatched junction nucleotides: 9. The CDR3 sequence is CASSGPGGTSGRVEQFF. The CDR3 nucleotides read TGTGCCAGCAGTGGACCTGGCGGGACTAGCGGGAGGGTTGAGCAGTTCTTC.

The CDR3 loop is CASSVEDFYEQYF. DNA of the CDR3: TGTGCCAGCAGTGTCGAAGACTTCTACGAGCAGTACTTC. The chain employs TRBV6-1 and TRBJ2-7; D not certain. Trimming took off 4 bases at V and 3 bases at J, with 10 bases between the two ends. Germline loops: CDR1 MNHNS, CDR2 SASEGT. This CDR3 has 13 residues.

The rearrangement joins TRBV28 to TRBJ1-4; D gene ambiguous. Germline CDR1 and CDR2: MDHEN and SYDVKM. This CDR3 region has 13 residues. Trimming cost V 3 bases and J 1 base, with 3 bases left between them. This CDR3 reads CASSFRTNEKLFF. As DNA, the CDR3 is TGTGCCAGCAGTTTTAGAACTAATGAAAAACTGTTTTTT.

The table lists this clone with a count of one. The gene calls are TRBV7-6 and TRBJ2-1, with TRBD2 matching over 8 bases. Looked up from germline, CDR1 is SGHVS and CDR2 is FNYEAQ. V lost 0 bases and J lost 10; bases outside the gene matches: 5. This CDR3 region has 14 residues. The CDR3 nucleotides are TGTGCCAGCAGCTTAGCTACGGGGGGGTTGGAGCAGTTCTTC. Translating gives CASSLATGGLEQFF.

This chain uses TRBV7-3 with TRBJ1-1; possible D gene TRBD1, 6 bases. V dropped 5 bases and J dropped 4 bases, with 11 bases sitting between them. Germline assignment: CDR1 SGHTA and CDR2 FQGTGA. The CDR3 sequence is 13 residues long. The CDR3 DNA follows: TGTGCCAGCAGCCCCCAAGGGGGCACTGAAGCTTTCTTT. Translating gives CASSPQGGTEAFF. The full variable domain, in which reference TRBV7-3 and TRBJ1-1 provide the parts outside the CDR3, is GAGVSQTPSNKVTEKGKYVELRCDPISGHTALYWYRQSLGQGPEFLIYFQGTGAADDSGLPNDRFFAVRPEGSVSTLKIQRTERGDSAVYLCASSPQGGTEAFFGQGTRLTVV.

The chain links TRBV5-1 to TRBJ2-7; perhaps TRBD1 as D (5 bases). Germline V gives CDR1 SGHRS, CDR2 YFSETQ. V shed 0 bases and J shed 6 bases, with 7 bases lying between them. The CDR3 runs to 12 residues. This chain's CDR3 is CASSLDRTEQYF. CDR3 nucleotides: TGCGCCAGCAGCTTGGACAGGACCGAGCAGTACTTC. Drawing the rest from reference TRBV5-1 and TRBJ2-7, the complete variable domain is KAGVTQTPRYLIKTRGQQVTLSCSPISGHRSVSWYQQTPGQGLQFLFEYFSETQRNKGNFPGRFSGRQFSNSRSEMNVSTLELGDSALYLCASSLDRTEQYFGPGTRLTVT.

This chain joins TRBV6-1 and TRBJ2-3; D unclear. The CDR3 covers 12 residues. From germline, CDR1 is MNHNS and CDR2 SASEGT. Trimming removed 5 bases at V and 8 bases at J, with 11 bases between. This chain's CDR3 is CASSPRFGTQYF. The CDR3 bases are TGTGCCAGCAGTCCTCGGTTTGGTACGCAGTATTTT.

CDR3 DNA sequence: TGTGCCAGCAGCCTTTCGGGGACAGGGGGCACCTACGAGCAGTACTTC. This translates into CASSLSGTGGTYEQYF. This chain uses TRBV7-2 with TRBJ2-7, with TRBD1 matching 12 bases. With V trimmed by 5 bases and J by 2 bases, 7 bases remained unmatched. The CDR3 is 16 amino acids. Germline values: CDR1 SGHTA, CDR2 FQGNSA.

This sequence joins TRBV2 and TRBJ2-1, with TRBD2 matching 10 bases. Germline CDR1 and CDR2: SNHLY and FYNNEI. The CDR3 has 13 residues. V lost 8 bases to trimming and J lost 7 bases; unmatched junction nucleotides: 5. The chain's CDR3 is CASGSGGANEQFF. CDR3 coding DNA: TGTGCCAGCGGGAGCGGGGGGGCTAATGAGCAGTTCTTC. Supplemented by reference TRBV2 and TRBJ2-1, the full variable domain reads EPEVTQTPSHQVTQMGQEVILRCVPISNHLYFYWYRQILGQKVEFLVSFYNNEISEKSEIFDDQFSVERPDGSNFTLKIRSTKLEDSAMYFCASGSGGANEQFFGPGTRLTVL.

The chain combines TRBV19 with TRBJ2-3; TRBD2 is a possible D gene (6 bases). Germline CDR1 and CDR2: LNHDA and SQIVND (reference sequence). The CDR3 has 16 residues. V lost 5 bases and J lost 0, with 15 bases in between. The chain's CDR3 is CASSPGVRPSTDTQYF. The DNA for the CDR3 is TGTGCCAGTAGTCCGGGGGTACGTCCTAGCACAGATACGCAGTATTTT. The variable domain in full, completed from reference TRBV19 and TRBJ2-3, reads DGGITQSPKYLFRKEGQNVTLSCEQNLNHDAMYWYRQDPGQGLRLIYYSQIVNDFQKGDIAEGYSVSREKKESFPLTVTSAQKNPTAFYLCASSPGVRPSTDTQYFGPGTRLTVL.

The chain links TRBV18 to TRBJ2-7; D is possibly TRBD2 (5 bases). The CDR3 totals 15 residues. Germline CDR1 reads KGHSH; CDR2 reads LQKENI. V lost 0 bases and J 5 bases, leaving 14 bases between the germline ends. CDR3 DNA: TGTGCCAGCTCACCACCGGGTGGACGGGAAAACGAGCAGTACTTC. Protein product: CASSPPGGRENEQYF. Filled out from reference TRBV18 and TRBJ2-7, the complete variable domain reads NAGVMQNPRHLVRRRGQEARLRCSPMKGHSHVYWYRQLPEEGLKFMVYLQKENIIDESGMPKERFSAEFPKEGPSILRIQQVVRGDSAAYFCASSPPGGRENEQYFGPGTRLTVT.

This chain uses TRBV5-6 with TRBJ1-2; 10 nucleotides line up with TRBD1. Looked up from germline, CDR1 is SGHDT and CDR2 is YYEEEE. The V segment lost 6 bases and the J segment 0 bases; nucleotides outside the gene matches: 8. CDR3 length: 16 amino acids. The CDR3 DNA is TGTGCCAGCAATTGGGGACAGGGGACAACTAACTATGGCTACACCTTC. It specifies CASNWGQGTTNYGYTF. Together with reference TRBV5-6 and TRBJ1-2, the CDR3 gives the full variable domain: DAGVTQSPTHLIKTRGQQVTLRCSPKSGHDTVSWYQQALGQGPQFIFQYYEEEERQRGNFPDRFSGHQFPNYSSELNVNALLLGDSALYLCASNWGQGTTNYGYTFGSGTRLTVV.